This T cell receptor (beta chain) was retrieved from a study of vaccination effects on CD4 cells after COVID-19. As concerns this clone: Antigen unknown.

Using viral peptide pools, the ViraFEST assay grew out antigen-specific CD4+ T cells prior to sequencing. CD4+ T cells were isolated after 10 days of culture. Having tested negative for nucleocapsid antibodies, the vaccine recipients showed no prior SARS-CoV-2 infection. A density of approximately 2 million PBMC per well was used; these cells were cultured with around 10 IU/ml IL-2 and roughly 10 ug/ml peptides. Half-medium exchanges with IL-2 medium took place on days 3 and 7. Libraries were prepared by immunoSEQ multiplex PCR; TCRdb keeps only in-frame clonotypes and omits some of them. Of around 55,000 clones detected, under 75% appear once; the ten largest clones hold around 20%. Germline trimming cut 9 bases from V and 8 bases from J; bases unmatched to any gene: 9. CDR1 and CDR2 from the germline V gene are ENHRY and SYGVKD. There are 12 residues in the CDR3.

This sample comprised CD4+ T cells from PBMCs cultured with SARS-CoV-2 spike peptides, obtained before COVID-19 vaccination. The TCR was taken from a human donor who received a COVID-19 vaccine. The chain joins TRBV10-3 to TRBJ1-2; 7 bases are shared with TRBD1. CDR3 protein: CAMAGQSNGYTF. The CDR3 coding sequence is TGTGCCATGGCGGGACAGAGTAACGGCTACACCTTC.